A single sample gave rise to the 30 T cell receptor beta chains below, sequenced in a study of cytomegalovirus exposure and HLA in healthy donors. It was with 60 Vbeta and 13 Jbeta primers that the PCR ran. Profiled with immunoSEQ multiplex PCR; TCRdb holds only in-frame clones, not every one. The repertoire includes 100,000 to 150,000 clones, roughly 84% of them detected once, and roughly 1.2% sits in the top ten. The specimen was PBMCs. The receptor source for this set is a girl aged 2-10 years in good health and CMV-seronegative.

This sequence joins TRBV28 and TRBJ1-5; tentative D call: TRBD1 (6 bases). Germline CDR1 and CDR2: MDHEN and SYDVKM. V was trimmed by 4 bases and J by 8 bases, leaving 21 bases between them. CDR3 length equals 16 residues. CDR3 in amino acids: CASSSRFRGGREPQHF. CDR3 DNA: TGTGCCAGCAGTTCCCGGTTTAGGGGGGGAAGGGAGCCCCAGCATTTT.

Concerning this clone: A junction end diverges from the germline sequence, so it may reflect a read error. V gene TRBV6-1 combines with J gene TRBJ2-2; the match to TRBD2 covers 9 bases. Germline loops: CDR1 MNHNS, CDR2 SASEGT. This CDR3 region has 18 residues. The CDR3 coding sequence is TGTGCCAGCAGTGAACTCCTAGCGGGGAGCGCGAACGCCGGGGAGCTGTTTTTT. This translates into CASSELLAGSANAGELFF.

V and J are TRBV27 and TRBJ1-1, with 9 bases aligning to TRBD1. The V and J ends lost 6 bases and 3 bases, in that order; junction bases with no gene match: 5. Germline CDR1 and CDR2: MNHEY and SMNVEV (reference sequence). The CDR3 has 14 residues. The CDR3 loop is CASSPGTGHTEAFF. The CDR3 DNA reads as TGTGCCAGCAGCCCCGGGACAGGGCACACTGAAGCTTTCTTT.

The chain joins TRBV18 to TRBJ1-1, with D perhaps matching TRBD1 (6 bases). Germline CDR1 is KGHSH and CDR2 is LQKENI. V gave up 2 bases and J gave up 3 bases, with 22 bases separating them. The CDR3 is 18 amino acids. CDR3 coding DNA: TGTGCCAGCTCACCAAATCCTCAGGGCCATGAGGGGGACACTGAAGCTTTCTTT. Translated, it gives CASSPNPQGHEGDTEAFF.

V is TRBV18 and J is TRBJ2-3; D might be TRBD1 (6 bases). The germline V and J ends were trimmed by 5 bases and 5 bases, with 20 bases remaining between them. The CDR3 runs 16 residues. Germline V CDR1 and CDR2: KGHSH, LQKENI. CDR3 coding DNA: TGTGCCAGCTCAGCGGCCCGGGACACCGGAGGAGATACGCAGTATTTT. Amino acids: CASSAARDTGGDTQYF.

J is TRBJ2-1 and V is TRBV29-1; the D gene is possibly TRBD2 (7 bases). Trimming cost V 8 bases and J 6 bases, with 17 bases left between them. CDR1 is SQVTM, CDR2 ANQGSEA, per germline. The CDR3 loop spans 13 amino acids. CDR3 in amino acids: CSLGWGGRNEQFF. The CDR3 DNA is TGCAGCCTGGGGTGGGGGGGCCGCAATGAGCAGTTCTTC.

The chain combines TRBV4-3 with TRBJ1-4; possible D gene TRBD1, 5 bases. Deletions cut 4 bases from V and 8 bases from J, with 14 bases between. This CDR3 contains 14 residues. The V gene's germline CDR1 is LGHNA and CDR2 YSLEER. CDR3 coding DNA: TGCGCCAGCAGCCCCTACGGGGGGGAAGAAAAACTGTTTTTT. It is translated as CASSPYGGEEKLFF.

V is TRBV6-1 and J is TRBJ2-5, with D hard to call. The V and J ends lost 2 bases and 0 bases respectively, with 10 bases between them. The CDR3 consists of 15 residues. The germline V gene encodes CDR1 MNHNS and CDR2 SASEGT. The CDR3 bases are TGTGCCAGCAGTGAAAGCCCAGGCGACCAAGAGACCCAGTACTTC. This codes for CASSESPGDQETQYF.

The V and J genes are TRBV21-1 and TRBJ1-4; the DNA was not used to check the table's D call, TRBD1. TRBV21-1 is a pseudogene. This CDR3 has 10 amino acids. CDR3 nucleotide sequence: TGTGCCATCACACAGACCAAACTGTTTTTT. Translated: CAITQTKLFF.

The V gene is TRBV6-1, the J gene TRBJ2-3; 9 bases map to TRBD2. From germline, CDR1 is MNHNS and CDR2 SASEGT. This CDR3 spans 16 amino acids. V dropped 3 bases and J dropped 2; count of bases not matched to a gene: 6. The CDR3 coding sequence is TGTGCCAGCAGTGACCCGGGACTAGCAAACACAGATACGCAGTATTTT. Its protein product is CASSDPGLANTDTQYF.

This clone was observed a handful of times. The J gene is TRBJ1-1, the V gene TRBV27, with a possible D match to TRBD1 (5 bases). Germline assignment: CDR1 MNHEY and CDR2 SMNVEV (reference sequence). The CDR3 is 14 amino acids. The V end was cut by 6 bases, the J end by 8 bases, with 19 bases between. CDR3 amino acids: CASSPAQGAKEAFF. DNA for the CDR3: TGTGCCAGCAGCCCCGCCCAGGGCGCTAAGGAAGCTTTCTTT.

The V call is TRBV28, the J call TRBJ1-3; D unresolved. There are 17 residues in the CDR3. Trimming removed 6 bases at V and 2 bases at J, with 20 bases between. Germline V gives CDR1 MDHEN, CDR2 SYDVKM. The CDR3 here is CASRSGVPSRPGNTIYF. For the CDR3, the DNA is TGTGCCAGCAGGTCGGGTGTCCCTTCGAGGCCTGGAAACACCATATATTTT.

The chain employs TRBV6-5 and TRBJ1-2; D perhaps matches TRBD1 (6 bases). Trimming removed 4 bases from V and 0 bases from J, with 15 bases in between. This CDR3 region has 16 residues. Germline CDR1 MNHEY, CDR2 SVGAGI. The CDR3: CASSSTSTGTNYGYTF. CDR3 DNA: TGTGCCAGCAGTTCGACCTCTACAGGGACTAACTATGGCTACACCTTC.

The chain joins TRBV25-1 to TRBJ1-4, with a weak D call TRBD1 (6 bases). CDR3 length: 14 amino acids. Trimming took off 3 bases at V and 3 bases at J, with 8 bases between the two ends. Germline CDR1 is MGHDK and CDR2 is SYGVNS. CDR3 sequence reads: CASSERTANEKLFF. CDR3 nucleotides: TGTGCCAGCAGTGAGAGGACAGCTAATGAAAAACTGTTTTTT. Complete variable domain (other parts from reference TRBV25-1 and TRBJ1-4): EADIYQTPRYLVIGTGKKITLECSQTMGHDKMYWYQQDPGMELHLIHYSYGVNSTEKGDLSSESTVSRIRTEHFPLTLESARPSHTSQYLCASSERTANEKLFFGSGTQLSVL.

This clone was detected only once. The chain links TRBV27 to TRBJ2-2, with D unclear. Germline CDR1 MNHEY, CDR2 SMNVEV (reference sequence). The CDR3 contains 14 residues. Between the trimmed V and J ends, which lost 5 bases and 0 bases, there was a span of 7 bases. CDR3 sequence (DNA): TGTGCCAGCAGTCACTCCGCGAACACCGGGGAGCTGTTTTTT. Its translation is CASSHSANTGELFF.

The chain is built from TRBV29-1 and TRBJ2-2; 10 nucleotides align to TRBD1. CDR3 length equals 13 residues. The ends lost 7 bases at V and 5 bases at J; junction bases unmatched: 4. Per germline, CDR1 SQVTM and CDR2 ANQGSEA. This CDR3 is CSGGTGETGELFF. CDR3 sequence (DNA): TGCAGCGGTGGGACAGGGGAGACCGGGGAGCTGTTTTTT.

The V gene is TRBV28, the J gene TRBJ2-1; 13 nucleotides align to TRBD2. The germline CDR1 and CDR2 sequences are MDHEN and SYDVKM. The CDR3 contains 16 residues. V dropped 5 bases and J dropped 4; count of bases not matched to a gene: 5. For the CDR3, the DNA is TGTGCCAGCAGTCCGGGACTAGCGGGATTTTACAATGAGCAGTTCTTC. Translated: CASSPGLAGFYNEQFF. Full variable domain (remainder filled in from reference TRBV28 and TRBJ2-1): DVKVTQSSRYLVKRTGEKVFLECVQDMDHENMFWYRQDPGLGLRLIYFSYDVKMKEKGDIPEGYSVSREKKERFSLILESASTNQTSMYLCASSPGLAGFYNEQFFGPGTRLTVL.

The gene calls are TRBV4-2 and TRBJ1-5; TRBD1 might be the D (6 bases). From germline, CDR1 is LGHNA and CDR2 YNFKEQ. The CDR3 totals 15 residues. V shed 4 bases and J shed 1 base, with 11 bases lying between them. CDR3: CASSRDKRSNQPQHF. In DNA form, the CDR3 reads TGTGCCAGCAGCCGGGACAAGAGGAGCAATCAGCCCCAGCATTTT.

The chain recombines TRBV28 with TRBJ1-5; 9 nucleotides line up with TRBD1. The V gene's germline CDR1 is MDHEN and CDR2 SYDVKM. CDR3 length equals 15 residues. Germline trimming cut 7 bases from V and 4 bases from J; bases unmatched to any gene: 8. CDR3 nucleotide sequence: TGTGCCAGCACCATAGGACAGGGGTTAAATCAGCCCCAGCATTTT. It translates to CASTIGQGLNQPQHF.

The CDR3 sequence: CASSQDGSSYNEQFF. CDR3 bases: TGCGCCAGCAGCCAAGACGGGAGCTCCTACAATGAGCAGTTCTTC. The genes are TRBV4-1 and TRBJ2-1, with D maybe TRBD2 (6 bases). Trimming took off 0 bases at V and 0 bases at J, with 6 bases between the two ends. The V gene's germline CDR1 is MGHRA and CDR2 YSYEKL. The CDR3 is made up of 15 amino acids.

CDR3 bases: TGCGCCAGCAGCTCAGGGACTAGCGGGGGGAAAGAGACCCAGTACTTC. Protein: CASSSGTSGGKETQYF. The chain is built from TRBV5-1 and TRBJ2-5; 15 bases match TRBD2. The CDR3 length is 16 residues. Trimming took 3 bases from V and 3 from J; bases not matched to a gene: 3. CDR1 is SGHRS, CDR2 YFSETQ, per germline. The variable domain in full, with the rest retrieved from reference TRBV5-1 and TRBJ2-5, is KAGVTQTPRYLIKTRGQQVTLSCSPISGHRSVSWYQQTPGQGLQFLFEYFSETQRNKGNFPGRFSGRQFSNSRSEMNVSTLELGDSALYLCASSSGTSGGKETQYFGPGTRLLVL.

The J gene is TRBJ1-2, the V gene TRBV9; D gene ambiguous. Germline CDR1 is SGDLS and CDR2 is YYNGEE. This CDR3 contains 12 residues. V was clipped by 7 bases and J by 10 bases, with 17 bases between them. This CDR3 reads CASRRVSGNYTF. DNA of the CDR3: TGTGCCAGCCGACGGGTATCTGGAAACTACACCTTC.

The chain joins TRBV28 to TRBJ2-5, with D perhaps TRBD1 (7 bases). V lost 7 bases and J lost 5, with 23 bases in between. CDR1 and CDR2 (germline): MDHEN, SYDVKM. This CDR3 contains 16 residues. CDR3 coding DNA: TGTGCCAGCACCGACCAGGCAGGGGGGTATCGTGAGACCCAGTACTTC. The encoded protein is CASTDQAGGYRETQYF.

This rearrangement joins TRBV28 to TRBJ2-7; TRBD2 matches 10 bases. Germline V gene sequence: CDR1 MDHEN, CDR2 SYDVKM. The V segment lost 5 bases and the J segment 1 base; nucleotides outside the gene matches: 11. There are 17 residues in the CDR3. The CDR3 reads CASSTYLAGANSYEQYF. Written as DNA, the CDR3 is TGTGCCAGCAGTACCTACCTAGCGGGAGCCAATTCCTACGAGCAGTACTTC. The variable domain in full, with the rest retrieved from reference TRBV28 and TRBJ2-7, is DVKVTQSSRYLVKRTGEKVFLECVQDMDHENMFWYRQDPGLGLRLIYFSYDVKMKEKGDIPEGYSVSREKKERFSLILESASTNQTSMYLCASSTYLAGANSYEQYFGPGTRLTVT.

This clone was seen once. This rearrangement joins TRBV4-1 to TRBJ2-7; TRBD1 agrees at 9 bases. The trim removed 1 base at V and 5 bases at J, leaving 6 bases unmatched. Germline V gene data show CDR1 as MGHRA and CDR2 as YSYEKL. The CDR3 has 15 residues. The CDR3, as DNA: TGCGCCAGCAGCCAAGGGACAGGGGCTGTGAACGAGCAGTACTTC. Protein sequence: CASSQGTGAVNEQYF.

This clone was counted only a few times. The chain links TRBV28 to TRBJ2-3; TRBD2 aligns across 11 bases. The V and J ends lost 7 bases and 5 bases, in that order; junction bases with no gene match: 17. This CDR3 comprises 18 residues. CDR1 is MDHEN, CDR2 SYDVKM, per germline. The CDR3 nucleotides read TGTGCCAGCACTAGCGGGGGGAGAAACAATCTAAGTAAAGATACGCAGTATTTT. Its protein is CASTSGGRNNLSKDTQYF. The whole variable domain, filled in from reference TRBV28 and TRBJ2-3, reads DVKVTQSSRYLVKRTGEKVFLECVQDMDHENMFWYRQDPGLGLRLIYFSYDVKMKEKGDIPEGYSVSREKKERFSLILESASTNQTSMYLCASTSGGRNNLSKDTQYFGPGTRLTVL.

V is TRBV21-1 and J is TRBJ2-1; no check of the table's D call, TRBD2, against the DNA was made. TRBV21-1 is shown as a pseudogene. The length of the CDR3 is 14 residues. CDR3 protein: CATMPRGSGNEQFF. The CDR3 DNA follows: TGTGCCACCATGCCTCGAGGGTCGGGCAATGAGCAGTTCTTC.

The chain uses TRBV6-5 and TRBJ1-1; D not certain. The germline gives CDR1 MNHEY, CDR2 SVGAGI. V was clipped by 0 bases and J by 0 bases, with 8 bases between them. This CDR3 is built from 15 residues. CDR3 loop: CASSYSTVMNTEAFF. The CDR3 DNA follows: TGTGCCAGCAGTTACTCCACAGTTATGAACACTGAAGCTTTCTTT.

V usage is TRBV9 and J usage is TRBJ1-6; D is possibly TRBD1 (5 bases). Germline V lookup: CDR1 SGDLS, CDR2 YYNGEE. The V gene lost 7 bases and the J gene lost 4 bases, with 12 bases spanning the gap. This CDR3 spans 14 amino acids. The CDR3 loop reads CASAAGMYNSPLHF. CDR3 DNA sequence: TGTGCCAGCGCGGCAGGGATGTATAATTCACCCCTCCACTTT.

The chain employs TRBV10-3 and TRBJ1-1; D unresolved. The CDR3 runs to 13 residues. Trimming took off 7 bases at V and 0 bases at J, with 9 bases between the two ends. The germline CDR1 and CDR2 sequences are ENHRY and SYGVKD. The DNA of the CDR3 is TGTGCCATCACCCTAGCCATGAACACTGAAGCTTTCTTT. This sequence encodes CAITLAMNTEAFF.